A single TCR beta chain is shown here with its context. What it recognizes is unknown. 60 Vbeta and 13 Jbeta primers were used in PCR. Libraries were prepared by immunoSEQ multiplex PCR; TCRdb keeps only in-frame clonotypes and omits some of them. The sample records 180,000 or so clones, 76% being singletons. Sampled while nominally healthy, donors likely had unrecorded immune exposures. The CDR3 totals 11 residues. Trimming cost V 7 bases and J 9 bases, with 14 bases left between them. Germline loops: CDR1 SQVTM, CDR2 ANQGSEA. This entry comes from a study of cytomegalovirus exposure and HLA in healthy donors. Study conclusions and caveats: The CMV antigen specificity of a few CMV-associated chains was confirmed through in vitro analysis.

The sample consisted of PBMCs. The clonotype was recovered from a woman aged 25 to 39 in good health and CMV-seropositive. This chain joins TRBV29-1 and TRBJ2-3; a weak D match, TRBD2 (6 bases). The CDR3: CSALGGGTQYF. The CDR3 DNA follows: TGCAGCGCCCTGGGGGGAGGCACGCAGTATTTT.